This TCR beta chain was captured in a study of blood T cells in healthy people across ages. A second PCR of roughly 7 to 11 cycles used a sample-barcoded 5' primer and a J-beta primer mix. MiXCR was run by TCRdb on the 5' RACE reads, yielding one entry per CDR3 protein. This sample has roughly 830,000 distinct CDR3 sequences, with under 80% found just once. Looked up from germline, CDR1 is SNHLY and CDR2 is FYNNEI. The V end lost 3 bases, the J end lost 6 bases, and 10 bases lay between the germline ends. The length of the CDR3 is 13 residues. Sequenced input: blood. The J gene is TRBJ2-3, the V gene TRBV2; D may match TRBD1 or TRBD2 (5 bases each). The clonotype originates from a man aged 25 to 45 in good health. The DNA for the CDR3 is TGTGCCAGCAGTGAGGGACGACGGGATACGCAGTATTTT. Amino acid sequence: CASSEGRRDTQYF. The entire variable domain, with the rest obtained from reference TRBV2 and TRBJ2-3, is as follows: EPEVTQTPSHQVTQMGQEVILRCVPISNHLYFYWYRQILGQKVEFLVSFYNNEISEKSEIFDDQFSVERPDGSNFTLKIRSTKLEDSAMYFCASSEGRRDTQYFGPGTRLTVL.